This section outlines one TCR beta chain sequence together with its context. Individuals drawn from 24 US areas were roughly 18 to 89 years old. Cohorts were assigned according to the clinical history that participants reported. The study counted Cohort 3 donors as recovered given two negative PCRs, clearance, or symptom resolution. Using immunoSEQ multiplex PCR, the repertoire was profiled, and TCRdb retains in-frame clones only, with some absent. This sample carries about 190,000 clones, around 84% of them seen once, and the ten largest clones take more than 2.5%. These data belong to a study of blood T cell repertoires in COVID-19. Across the study: The United States, Italy and Spain supplied acute and convalescent COVID-19 samples.

The CDR3 is 14 amino acids. Deletions cut 11 bases from V and 1 base from J, with 16 bases between. The V gene's germline CDR1 is MRHNA and CDR2 SNTAGT. This clonotype was sampled from a young woman who had recovered from COVID-19. The specimen was PBMCs or T cells enriched from blood (not recorded which). This rearrangement joins TRBV6-4 to TRBJ2-3; perhaps TRBD2 as D (6 bases). CDR3: CAGWEEWGTDTQYF. DNA of the CDR3: TGTGCCGGATGGGAGGAGTGGGGCACAGATACGCAGTATTTT.